The rows below give T cell receptor beta chains drawn from one sample of a study of cytomegalovirus exposure and HLA in healthy donors. Clones were read by immunoSEQ multiplex PCR, and TCRdb kept only the in-frame ones, dropping some. The profile covers hundreds of thousands of clones, with over 70% appearing a single time and around 2.9% taken by the ten largest. Sequencing was done on a sample of PBMCs. These receptors were obtained from an older woman in good health and CMV-seropositive. The conserved cysteine and the conserved F or W are not part of the CDR3 here. The D gene is left open where the match is weak.

D gene	V gene	J gene	CDR3 protein
TRBD1	TRBV6-6	TRBJ1-2	ASSQGQSYGYT
NA	TRBV5-1	TRBJ1-4	ASSPQSTNEKLF
NA	TRBV30	TRBJ1-5	AWSVGRATQPQH
NA	TRBV7-2	TRBJ2-1	ASSLGHPGNEQF
NA	TRBV6-1	TRBJ1-4	ASSDAGAVEKLF
TRBD1	TRBV28	TRBJ1-1	ASTPYGTGRLLEAF
NA	TRBV14	TRBJ2-2	ASSQHRNTGELF
NA	TRBV10-3	TRBJ1-3	AISVGPLSSGNTIY
TRBD1	TRBV7-2	TRBJ1-2	ASSLGTGRNYGYT
NA	TRBV2	TRBJ2-7	ASSEYSEVEQY
NA	TRBV5-4	TRBJ2-7	ASSPEVAVSSYEQY
TRBD2	TRBV5-1	TRBJ2-1	ASSDGRATYNEQF
NA	TRBV6-5	TRBJ2-3	ASSRDTTDTQY
TRBD2	TRBV7-3	TRBJ2-4	ASSLSGGGKNIQY
NA	TRBV19	TRBJ1-4	ASKGRDEKLF
NA	TRBV5-6	TRBJ1-1	ASSWGGGRNTEAF
NA	TRBV27	TRBJ1-5	ASSLVGGGGGNQPQH
NA	TRBV18	TRBJ2-7	ASSPLDTTKPLYEQY
NA	TRBV5-4	TRBJ1-1	ASSLSRGETEAF
TRBD2	TRBV4-2	TRBJ2-2	ASSLGLAGTGELF
TRBD1	TRBV30	TRBJ2-7	AWRGDRSYEQY